This T cell receptor (beta chain) was sequenced for a study of blood T cell repertoires in COVID-19. Study in general: The United States, Italy and Spain supplied acute and convalescent COVID-19 samples. The cDNA or gDNA used as material had been derived from T cells, B-cell-depleted T cells, or PBMCs.

In the original processing: Amplified reference gene primers provided the basis for estimating nucleated cell counts. Data came from immunoSEQ multiplex PCR; TCRdb stores just in-frame clones and leaves some out. From that table come the V and J calls and clone size; the DNA was used to work out D and trimming. Here the sample spans approximately 49,000 clones, 75% to 85% being singletons. The sample comprised peripheral blood. This sequence originates from a human donor with acute or convalescent COVID-19. The donor label of this sample is uncertain.

The CDR3 protein is CASSPRGTNEKLFF. CDR3 DNA sequence: TGTGCCAGCTCACCCCGGGGGACTAATGAAAAACTGTTTTTT. J is TRBJ1-4 and V is TRBV18; weak D call: TRBD1 (5 bases). Germline V gene data show CDR1 as KGHSH and CDR2 as LQKENI. V was clipped by 3 bases and J by 2 bases, with 7 bases between them. This CDR3 is built from 14 residues.